Listed below are T cell receptor beta chains from one sample, sequenced in a study of Graves' ophthalmopathy and Graves' hyperthyroidism. TCRdb called the multiplex PCR reads again in MiXCR, with one record for every CDR3 protein. The repertoire holds 500,000 to 700,000 distinct CDR3 sequences, with 39% as singletons. Input material: peripheral blood or thyroid tissue (not recorded which). These receptors were collected from an adult man with Graves' hyperthyroidism. CDR3s include the opening cysteine and the closing phenylalanine or tryptophan. Each record gives: V gene, clone size, D gene, J gene, CDR3 protein, CDR3 DNA. A D gene is named only where the DNA matches it firmly. Clone size is stated in some rows and not others, as once, few, many or a class when expanded.

V gene: TRBV6-4
clone size: .
D gene: TRBD2
J gene: TRBJ2-5
CDR3 protein: CASGPLAGGGRETQYF
CDR3 DNA: TGTGCCAGCGGACCCCTAGCGGGAGGGGGGAGAGAGACCCAGTACTTC

V gene: TRBV7-8
clone size: many
D gene: TRBD1
J gene: TRBJ2-2
CDR3 protein: CASSLARGQSTGELFF
CDR3 DNA: TGTGCCAGCAGCTTAGCTCGGGGACAGTCCACCGGGGAGCTGTTTTTT

V gene: TRBV2
clone size: few
D gene: TRBD1
J gene: TRBJ1-2
CDR3 protein: CASSVRTGGYYGYTF
CDR3 DNA: TGTGCCAGCAGTGTAAGGACAGGGGGGTACTATGGCTACACCTTC

V gene: TRBV7-9
clone size: few
D gene: .
J gene: TRBJ2-7
CDR3 protein: CASSLSLPGLYEQYF
CDR3 DNA: TGTGCCAGCAGTTTATCTCTCCCAGGTTTGTACGAGCAGTACTTC

V gene: TRBV10-3
clone size: .
D gene: TRBD2
J gene: TRBJ2-5
CDR3 protein: CAISPGLAGRTRYF
CDR3 DNA: TGTGCCATCAGCCCGGGGCTAGCGGGACGTACGCGGTATTTT

V gene: TRBV6-1
clone size: .
D gene: TRBD1
J gene: TRBJ2-2
CDR3 protein: CASSPRDSSNTGELFF
CDR3 DNA: TGTGCCAGCAGTCCTAGGGACAGCTCGAACACCGGGGAGCTGTTTTTT

V gene: TRBV7-9
clone size: .
D gene: TRBD1
J gene: TRBJ1-3
CDR3 protein: CASSLQQGAGNTIYF
CDR3 DNA: TGTGCCAGCAGCTTACAACAGGGGGCTGGAAACACCATATATTTT

V gene: TRBV20-1
clone size: .
D gene: .
J gene: TRBJ1-1
CDR3 protein: CSASSRKNTEAFF
CDR3 DNA: TGCAGTGCTAGCTCCAGGAAGAACACTGAAGCTTTCTTT

V gene: TRBV6-1
clone size: many
D gene: .
J gene: TRBJ1-2
CDR3 protein: CASGEYGYTF
CDR3 DNA: TGTGCCAGCGGAGAGTATGGCTACACCTTC

V gene: TRBV28
clone size: many
D gene: .
J gene: TRBJ2-7
CDR3 protein: CASTSGSYEQYF
CDR3 DNA: TGTGCCAGCACTTCGGGGAGCTACGAGCAGTACTTC

V gene: TRBV24-1
clone size: few
D gene: TRBD2
J gene: TRBJ2-1
CDR3 protein: CATSDPTSGLSYNEQFF
CDR3 DNA: TGTGCCACCAGTGACCCGACTAGCGGCCTCTCCTACAATGAGCAGTTCTTC

V gene: TRBV5-1
clone size: many
D gene: .
J gene: TRBJ2-7
CDR3 protein: CASNAGQSYEQYF
CDR3 DNA: TGCGCCAGCAACGCGGGACAATCCTACGAGCAGTACTTC

V gene: TRBV28
clone size: few
D gene: .
J gene: TRBJ2-2
CDR3 protein: CASGTGIYGELFF
CDR3 DNA: TGTGCCAGCGGCACAGGGATTTACGGGGAGCTGTTTTTT

V gene: TRBV7-6
clone size: many
D gene: .
J gene: TRBJ2-7
CDR3 protein: CASSLAAGRSANTYEQYF
CDR3 DNA: TGTGCCAGCAGCTTAGCGGCAGGGCGCTCTGCCAACACCTACGAGCAGTACTTC

V gene: TRBV7-9
clone size: many
D gene: .
J gene: TRBJ2-7
CDR3 protein: CASSPRDTSFEQYF
CDR3 DNA: TGTGCCAGCAGCCCGAGGGATACTAGTTTCGAGCAGTACTTC

V gene: TRBV7-2
clone size: many
D gene: TRBD1
J gene: TRBJ1-6
CDR3 protein: CASSFDRDRGSPLHF
CDR3 DNA: TGTGCCAGCAGCTTTGACAGGGACAGAGGATCACCCCTCCACTTT

V gene: TRBV20-1
clone size: once
D gene: .
J gene: TRBJ2-1
CDR3 protein: CSAREAVRAAMGYNEQFF
CDR3 DNA: TGCAGTGCTAGAGAGGCGGTAAGGGCAGCGATGGGGTACAATGAGCAGTTCTTC

V gene: TRBV7-9
clone size: many
D gene: .
J gene: TRBJ1-2
CDR3 protein: CASSLGRLRDYGYTF
CDR3 DNA: TGTGCCAGCAGCTTAGGACGTCTCAGGGACTATGGCTACACCTTC

V gene: TRBV3-1
clone size: many
D gene: .
J gene: TRBJ1-2
CDR3 protein: CASSFPGGGYTF
CDR3 DNA: TGTGCCAGCAGCTTCCCCGGGGGTGGCTACACCTTC

V gene: TRBV6-1
clone size: few
D gene: .
J gene: TRBJ1-1
CDR3 protein: CASSEGLGNTEAFF
CDR3 DNA: TGTGCCAGCAGTGAGGGATTGGGGAACACTGAAGCTTTCTTT

V gene: TRBV12-3/TRBV12-4
clone size: many
D gene: TRBD2
J gene: TRBJ2-7
CDR3 protein: CASTGLAAVSEQYF
CDR3 DNA: TGTGCCAGCACCGGACTAGCGGCCGTCTCAGAGCAGTACTTC

V gene: TRBV7-8
clone size: .
D gene: .
J gene: TRBJ2-5
CDR3 protein: CASSSGSAETQYF
CDR3 DNA: TGTGCCAGCAGCTCCGGTAGCGCGGAGACCCAGTACTTC

V gene: TRBV29-1
clone size: .
D gene: .
J gene: TRBJ1-1
CDR3 protein: CSVEDGTKNTEAFF
CDR3 DNA: TGCAGCGTTGAAGACGGGACAAAGAACACTGAAGCTTTCTTT

V gene: TRBV29-1
clone size: .
D gene: .
J gene: TRBJ1-5
CDR3 protein: CSVVRGEQPQHF
CDR3 DNA: TGCAGCGTTGTCCGGGGGGAGCAGCCCCAGCATTTT

V gene: TRBV7-2
clone size: .
D gene: .
J gene: TRBJ2-1
CDR3 protein: CASSLAKGRIEQFF
CDR3 DNA: TGTGCCAGCAGCTTAGCGAAGGGGCGCATCGAGCAGTTCTTC

V gene: TRBV29-1
clone size: .
D gene: .
J gene: TRBJ1-1
CDR3 protein: CSFAVVGTEAFF
CDR3 DNA: TGCAGTTTCGCGGTGGTGGGCACTGAAGCTTTCTTT

V gene: TRBV20-1
clone size: many
D gene: .
J gene: TRBJ2-6
CDR3 protein: CSATRGTGANVLTF
CDR3 DNA: TGCAGTGCTACCAGGGGTACAGGGGCCAACGTCCTGACTTTC

V gene: TRBV20-1
clone size: many
D gene: TRBD1
J gene: TRBJ1-2
CDR3 protein: CSAHDRGDGYTF
CDR3 DNA: TGCAGTGCCCACGACAGGGGGGATGGCTACACCTTC

V gene: TRBV12-3/TRBV12-4
clone size: .
D gene: TRBD1
J gene: TRBJ1-4
CDR3 protein: CASGRGQGWEEKLFF
CDR3 DNA: TGTGCCAGCGGTCGGGGACAGGGGTGGGAGGAAAAACTGTTTTTT

V gene: TRBV14
clone size: many
D gene: .
J gene: TRBJ1-1
CDR3 protein: CASSQDTRTEAFF
CDR3 DNA: TGTGCCAGCAGCCAAGATACCCGCACTGAAGCTTTCTTT

V gene: TRBV10-3
clone size: many
D gene: .
J gene: TRBJ1-3
CDR3 protein: CAIRQGTGNTIYF
CDR3 DNA: TGTGCCATCAGACAGGGCACTGGAAACACCATATATTTT

V gene: TRBV25-1
clone size: many
D gene: TRBD1
J gene: TRBJ1-1
CDR3 protein: CASRRQGRDTEAFF
CDR3 DNA: TGTGCCAGCAGAAGACAGGGAAGGGACACTGAAGCTTTCTTT

V gene: TRBV5-1
clone size: many
D gene: TRBD1
J gene: TRBJ2-2
CDR3 protein: CASSASGTGLNTGELFF
CDR3 DNA: TGCGCCAGCAGCGCGTCCGGGACAGGGCTGAACACCGGGGAGCTGTTTTTT

V gene: TRBV10-3
clone size: many
D gene: TRBD1
J gene: TRBJ1-3
CDR3 protein: CAISETDGQGTNTIYF
CDR3 DNA: TGTGCCATCAGTGAGACCGATGGACAGGGAACAAACACCATATATTTT

V gene: TRBV6-1
clone size: .
D gene: .
J gene: TRBJ1-5
CDR3 protein: CASSPQGGGPAPQHF
CDR3 DNA: TGTGCCAGCTCACCACAGGGTGGGGGGCCCGCGCCCCAGCATTTT

V gene: TRBV10-3
clone size: many
D gene: .
J gene: TRBJ1-1
CDR3 protein: CAISESTVQNTEAFF
CDR3 DNA: TGTGCCATCAGTGAGTCGACAGTCCAGAACACTGAAGCTTTCTTT

V gene: TRBV10-3
clone size: many
D gene: TRBD1
J gene: TRBJ2-2
CDR3 protein: CAISEGQGAGELFF
CDR3 DNA: TGTGCCATCAGTGAGGGACAGGGGGCCGGGGAGCTGTTTTTT

V gene: TRBV2
clone size: many
D gene: .
J gene: TRBJ2-2
CDR3 protein: CASSETPLYTGELFF
CDR3 DNA: TGTGCCAGCAGTGAGACACCCCTCTACACCGGGGAGCTGTTTTTT

V gene: TRBV10-3
clone size: .
D gene: .
J gene: TRBJ2-6
CDR3 protein: CAISVGSGRSGANVLTF
CDR3 DNA: TGTGCCATCAGTGTCGGGTCAGGGAGGTCTGGGGCCAACGTCCTGACTTTC

V gene: TRBV7-9
clone size: .
D gene: TRBD1
J gene: TRBJ1-2
CDR3 protein: CASSPFAGTGGGYTF
CDR3 DNA: TGTGCCAGCAGCCCGTTTGCAGGGACAGGGGGAGGCTACACCTTC

V gene: TRBV25-1
clone size: many
D gene: .
J gene: TRBJ2-5
CDR3 protein: CASSEAGPYQETQYF
CDR3 DNA: TGTGCCAGCAGTGAGGCAGGACCCTACCAAGAGACCCAGTACTTC

V gene: TRBV19
clone size: .
D gene: .
J gene: TRBJ1-2
CDR3 protein: CASSIDWELPTNYGYTF
CDR3 DNA: TGTGCCAGTAGTATAGACTGGGAGTTACCGACTAACTATGGCTACACCTTC